These 26 T cell receptor beta chains originate from one sample sequenced in a study of cytomegalovirus exposure and HLA in healthy donors. It was with 60 Vbeta and 13 Jbeta primers that the PCR ran. TCRdb's table, derived via immunoSEQ multiplex PCR, lists solely in-frame clones and lacks some. This sample yields 35,000 to 40,000 clones, of which about 66% are seen a single time; 15% to 20% belongs to the top ten. Sequencing was performed on PBMCs. These receptors were taken from a man aged 50 or older in good health and CMV-seropositive.

This clone has a single count. V and J are TRBV7-8 and TRBJ2-7; 10 bases fit TRBD2. The CDR3 runs to 17 residues. Trimming took 1 base from V and 2 from J; bases not matched to a gene: 8. The germline gives CDR1 SGHVS, CDR2 FQNEAQ. In DNA form, the CDR3 reads TGTGCCAGCAGCTTAGTGGGTCTAGCGGGGGCTGCCTACGAGCAGTACTTC. Encoded protein: CASSLVGLAGAAYEQYF.

The V gene is TRBV7-2, the J gene TRBJ1-2, with 7 bases matching TRBD1. The V and J ends lost 3 bases and 4 bases, in that order; junction bases with no gene match: 8. This CDR3 is built from 15 residues. From germline, CDR1 is SGHTA and CDR2 FQGNSA. The CDR3 coding sequence is TGTGCCAGCAGCTTCGGGACAGCTGCAGTCTATGGCTACACCTTC. Translated, it gives CASSFGTAAVYGYTF. The variable domain in full, completed from reference TRBV7-2 and TRBJ1-2, reads GAGVSQSPSNKVTEKGKDVELRCDPISGHTALYWYRQSLGQGLEFLIYFQGNSAPDKSGLPSDRFSAERTGGSVSTLTIQRTQQEDSAVYLCASSFGTAAVYGYTFGSGTRLTVV.

This clone appeared once. The V and J genes are TRBV19 and TRBJ1-6, with 9 bases matching TRBD1. CDR1 LNHDA and CDR2 SQIVND come from the germline V gene (reference sequence). After removal of 6 bases from V and 10 bases from J, the junction contained 7 bases not matched to a gene. The CDR3 has 14 amino acids. CDR3 protein: CASRQGTGRSPLHF. In DNA form, the CDR3 reads TGTGCCAGTAGACAAGGGACAGGGAGGTCACCCCTCCACTTT.

This clone was detected only a few times. V gene TRBV7-3 combines with J gene TRBJ2-3; TRBD2 agrees at 9 bases. With 8 bases clipped from V and 4 bases from J, the junction kept 7 bases outside the gene matches. Germline V gene lookup returns CDR1 SGHTA and CDR2 FQGTGA. The CDR3 contains 14 residues. The CDR3: CASGAGGPADTQYF. As DNA, the CDR3 is TGTGCCAGCGGGGCGGGGGGGCCGGCAGATACGCAGTATTTT.

As DNA, the CDR3 is TGTGCCAGCAGCTTAGGTCCAGGGACAGATACGCAGTATTTT. It specifies CASSLGPGTDTQYF. This chain joins TRBV5-5 and TRBJ2-3, with D possibly being TRBD1 (5 bases). V lost 2 bases to trimming and J lost 3 bases, with 10 bases between them. Germline loops: CDR1 SGHKS, CDR2 YYEKEE (reference sequence). CDR3 length equals 14 residues.

The chain uses TRBV1 and TRBJ2-5; TRBD2, the table's D call, was not compared with the DNA. TRBV1 is an annotated pseudogene. This CDR3 is built from 12 residues. Here the CDR3 DNA reads TGCACCAGGGAACGGGGGTCAGAGACCCAGTACTTC. Protein product: CTRERGSETQYF.

In this sample, this clone turned up a few times. The chain couples TRBV7-2 to TRBJ2-5; D call uncertain. V dropped 1 base and J dropped 5 bases, with 14 bases sitting between them. The germline gives CDR1 SGHTA, CDR2 FQGNSA. There are 15 residues in the CDR3. CDR3 residues: CASSLGVLFGETQYF. Here the CDR3 DNA reads TGTGCCAGCAGCTTAGGAGTGCTATTCGGGGAGACCCAGTACTTC.

This clone has a count of ten or more. The chain links TRBV29-1 to TRBJ2-7, with 7 bases aligning to TRBD1. V shed 7 bases, J shed 2 bases, and the junction held 8 bases outside the gene matches. The CDR3 totals 13 residues. Germline CDR1 is SQVTM and CDR2 is ANQGSEA. CDR3: CSGGTVSPYEQYF. CDR3 nucleotide sequence: TGCAGCGGTGGGACAGTCTCACCCTACGAGCAGTACTTC.

The gene calls are TRBV6-1 and TRBJ2-3; possibly TRBD1 for D (5 bases). This CDR3 is 15 amino acids long. With 1 base removed from V and 6 bases from J, the gap between germline ends came to 14 bases. CDR1 and CDR2 (germline): MNHNS, SASEGT. The CDR3 DNA sequence: TGTGCCAGCAGTGAAGAATGGGGCCTGGGGGATACGCAGTATTTT. This translates into CASSEEWGLGDTQYF.

The sample holds one count of this clone. The genes are TRBV6-5 and TRBJ1-5; possibly TRBD1 for D (5 bases). Trimming took off 6 bases at V and 7 bases at J, with 16 bases between the two ends. From germline, CDR1 is MNHEY and CDR2 SVGAGI. The CDR3 is made up of 14 amino acids. As DNA, the CDR3 is TGTGCCAGCAGCCGCGGGCGCGGGGACCAGCCCCAGCATTTT. Its protein product is CASSRGRGDQPQHF.

J is TRBJ2-7 and V is TRBV20-1; TRBD2 is a possible D gene (5 bases). V was cut by 5 bases and J by 3 bases, with 8 bases left in between. CDR3 length: 11 amino acids. Germline CDR1 DFQATT, CDR2 SNEGSKA (reference sequence). The DNA for the CDR3 is TGCAGTGCTGAGACTATCTACGAGCAGTACTTC. It yields the protein CSAETIYEQYF.

The genes are TRBV9 and TRBJ1-1; 7 bases are a match to TRBD1. Germline CDR1 reads SGDLS; CDR2 reads YYNGEE. Trimming cost V 4 bases and J 5 bases; bases outside gene matches: 5. The CDR3 contains 13 residues. CDR3 protein: CASSTQTGTEAFF. Here the CDR3 DNA reads TGTGCCAGCAGCACTCAGACAGGGACTGAAGCTTTCTTT. Full variable domain (missing parts from reference TRBV9 and TRBJ1-1): DSGVTQTPKHLITATGQRVTLRCSPRSGDLSVYWYQQSLDQGLQFLIQYYNGEERAKGNILERFSAQQFPDLHSELNLSSLELGDSALYFCASSTQTGTEAFFGQGTRLTVV.

This clone has just a few counts. The J gene is TRBJ2-7, the V gene TRBV27; D might be TRBD2 (6 bases). V lost 5 bases and J 4 bases, leaving 15 bases between the germline ends. Germline values: CDR1 MNHEY, CDR2 SMNVEV (reference sequence). The CDR3 extends over 14 amino acids. The CDR3, as DNA: TGTGCCAGCAGTCGACCGGGCGGGGAATACGAGCAGTACTTC. Protein sequence: CASSRPGGEYEQYF.

This clone is a singleton in its sample. The rearrangement joins TRBV15 to TRBJ2-2; TRBD1 agrees at 9 bases. With V trimmed by 4 bases and J by 3 bases, 3 bases remained unmatched. CDR1 and CDR2 from the germline V gene are LNHNV and YYDKDF (reference sequence). CDR3 length equals 15 residues. The CDR3 coding sequence is TGTGCCACCAGCACCGACAGGGGGGACACCGGGGAGCTGTTTTTT. It is translated as CATSTDRGDTGELFF.

The chain employs TRBV7-2 and TRBJ2-7; 7 bases are shared with TRBD1. The germline CDR1 and CDR2 sequences are SGHTA and FQGNSA. V shed 7 bases and J 2 bases; nucleotides not matched to a gene: 5. The CDR3 consists of 13 residues. Written as DNA, the CDR3 is TGTGCCAGCACCCGGACAGGCCCCTACGAGCAGTACTTC. It specifies CASTRTGPYEQYF.

The gene calls are TRBV30 and TRBJ2-7; perhaps TRBD1 as D (5 bases). CDR3 length: 12 residues. V was shortened by 2 bases and J by 2 bases, with 7 bases between the two germline ends. CDR1 GTSNPN and CDR2 SVGIG come from the germline V gene (reference sequence). DNA of the CDR3: TGTGCCTGGAGTTCGACAGCCTACGAGCAGTACTTC. It translates to CAWSSTAYEQYF.

This chain connects TRBV2 to TRBJ1-6; D possibly corresponds to TRBD1 (5 bases). CDR3 length: 14 amino acids. V was trimmed by 7 bases and J by 8 bases, leaving 15 bases between them. Per germline, CDR1 SNHLY and CDR2 FYNNEI. The CDR3 loop reads CASKSAGVYSPLHF. CDR3 DNA: TGTGCCAGCAAATCGGCGGGGGTTTATTCACCCCTCCACTTT. Together with reference TRBV2 and TRBJ1-6, the CDR3 gives the full variable domain: EPEVTQTPSHQVTQMGQEVILRCVPISNHLYFYWYRQILGQKVEFLVSFYNNEISEKSEIFDDQFSVERPDGSNFTLKIRSTKLEDSAMYFCASKSAGVYSPLHFGNGTRLTVT.

The chain uses TRBV7-2 and TRBJ1-2; D gene uncertain. Looked up from germline, CDR1 is SGHTA and CDR2 is FQGNSA. This CDR3 is 14 amino acids long. V lost 1 base and J lost 1, with 7 bases in between. The CDR3 nucleotides read TGTGCCAGCAGCTTAGACCAGGTTAACTATGGCTACACCTTC. Protein sequence: CASSLDQVNYGYTF.

The rearrangement uses TRBV7-9 and TRBJ1-4; TRBD1 agrees at 8 bases. The J segment lost 8 bases and the V segment lost 0 bases, leaving 5 bases of the junction unmatched. This CDR3 region has 15 residues. Germline V lookup: CDR1 SEHNR, CDR2 FQNEAQ (reference sequence). CDR3 protein: CASSLAQGVVEKLFF. As DNA, the CDR3 is TGTGCCAGCAGCTTAGCACAGGGGGTTGTGGAAAAACTGTTTTTT.

This chain joins TRBV6-1 and TRBJ2-7; TRBD1 might be the D (6 bases). CDR1 is MNHNS, CDR2 SASEGT, per germline. The CDR3 covers 13 residues. Trimming left V 4 bases short and J 5 bases short, with 12 bases between. The chain's CDR3 is CASSGQNRDEQYF. In nucleotides, the CDR3 is TGTGCCAGCAGTGGCCAGAACAGGGACGAGCAGTACTTC.

V is TRBV5-1 and J is TRBJ2-7, with TRBD1 matching over 7 bases. The CDR3 runs to 14 residues. V lost 4 bases to trimming and J lost 6 bases; unmatched junction nucleotides: 10. Germline CDR1 SGHRS, CDR2 YFSETQ. The CDR3 is CASSLAGGSGEQYF. In DNA, the CDR3 is TGCGCCAGCAGCCTGGCAGGGGGTTCGGGCGAGCAGTACTTC.

The chain recombines TRBV29-1 with TRBJ1-4; D is unclear. Germline V gene sequence: CDR1 SQVTM, CDR2 ANQGSEA. The length of the CDR3 is 13 residues. Between the trimmed V and J ends, which lost 5 bases and 7 bases, there was a span of 14 bases. CDR3 in amino acids: CSVLIGPGEKLFF. DNA for the CDR3: TGCAGCGTTTTAATAGGCCCAGGTGAAAAACTGTTTTTT.

The rearrangement links TRBV6-5 to TRBJ1-2, with TRBD1 identical over 7 bases. The CDR3 is made up of 13 amino acids. Germline assignment: CDR1 MNHEY and CDR2 SVGAGI. V shed 6 bases and J 7 bases; nucleotides not matched to a gene: 8. Written as DNA, the CDR3 is TGTGCCAGCAGATACAGGGGAACTATTGGCTACACCTTC. It yields the protein CASRYRGTIGYTF.

This chain joins TRBV18 and TRBJ2-3; tentative D call: TRBD1 (6 bases). The CDR3 contains 13 residues. V lost 3 bases and J lost 4, with 8 bases in between. Looked up from germline, CDR1 is KGHSH and CDR2 is LQKENI. CDR3 amino acids: CASSPQGSDTQYF. CDR3 nucleotide sequence: TGTGCCAGCTCACCCCAGGGGTCAGATACGCAGTATTTT.

This clone has a single count. The chain uses TRBV4-2 and TRBJ2-7, with D possibly TRBD1 on 6 matching bases. The length of the CDR3 is 14 residues. Germline V gives CDR1 LGHNA, CDR2 YNFKEQ. V was shortened by 0 bases and J by 6 bases, with 12 bases between the two germline ends. This chain's CDR3 is CASSQDRQESEQYF. DNA of the CDR3: TGTGCCAGCAGCCAAGATCGACAGGAATCCGAGCAGTACTTC.

A few counts support this clone. The rearrangement joins TRBV10-3 to TRBJ2-7, with TRBD2 matching over 8 bases. Germline loops: CDR1 ENHRY, CDR2 SYGVKD. The V segment lost 0 bases and the J segment 5 bases; nucleotides outside the gene matches: 12. This CDR3 has 17 amino acids. The CDR3 sequence: CAISESGAGGGVDEQYF. Here the CDR3 DNA reads TGTGCCATCAGTGAGTCAGGTGCGGGGGGTGGAGTCGACGAGCAGTACTTC.